Described below is a single T cell receptor (beta chain) sequence and its context. Germline CDR1 and CDR2: LNHDA and SQIVND (reference sequence). The CDR3 has 16 residues. Trimming cost V 6 bases and J 9 bases; bases outside gene matches: 17. Individuals drawn from 24 US areas were roughly 18 to 95 years old. Donors of Cohort 3 who recovered were those that had two negative PCRs, clearance, or symptom resolution. Original methodology: From reference gene primer amplification, estimates of nucleated cell counts were derived. Sequencing used immunoSEQ multiplex PCR; TCRdb keeps in-frame clones, though not all of them. D and trimming come from the DNA, and the V and J calls and clone size come from that table. The sample lists around 300,000 clones, 88% occurring once. These data come from a study of blood T cell repertoires in COVID-19.

The material sequenced was PBMCs or T cells enriched from blood (not recorded which). This TCR was sampled from a woman aged 25-40 years who had recovered from COVID-19. The chain has TRBV19 and TRBJ1-5, with 7 positions matching TRBD1. This CDR3 reads CASRKGLQGTFSPQHF. The CDR3 nucleotides are TGTGCCAGTAGGAAAGGCCTACAGGGGACGTTCTCGCCCCAGCATTTT.